The clone carrying this TCR beta chain was counted at least ten times. The target antigen is unknown. These data belong to a study of CD8 T cells in ankylosing spondylitis. The length of the CDR3 is 15 residues. Trimming cost V 0 bases and J 1 base, with 6 bases left between them. Findings and limits, study-wide: A subset of motif variants has previously been described in the synovial fluid and blood of reactive arthritis. There was a TCR beta motif, made of several highly homologous variants, that appeared characteristic of ankylosing spondylitis blood.

TCRdb independently ran MiXCR on the 5' RACE reads; one entry per CDR3 protein. The sample has about 190,000 distinct CDR3 sequences; 10% to 15% are singletons. The rearrangement joins TRBV12-3 or TRBV12-4 to TRBJ2-2; D call uncertain. The source of this sequence is a female donor with ankylosing spondylitis or in good health (not recorded which). Source material: blood, either unsorted or a sorted T cell fraction (not recorded which). CDR3 amino acids: CASSLAPGNTGELFF. CDR3 nucleotides: TGTGCCAGCAGTTTAGCGCCCGGGAACACCGGGGAGCTGTTTTTT.